Each of the 20 T cell receptor beta chains below was sequenced from the same sample in a study of cytomegalovirus exposure and HLA in healthy donors. The PCR ran on 60 Vbeta and 13 Jbeta primers. The data were produced by immunoSEQ multiplex PCR, yet TCRdb's version contains in-frame clones alone and is incomplete. The data hold 90,000 to 110,000 clones, with 78% observed a single time. Sample: PBMCs. Receptors originate from a male donor in good health and CMV-seronegative.

V usage is TRBV10-3 and J usage is TRBJ2-2; possible D gene TRBD1, 5 bases. The length of the CDR3 is 15 residues. V was cut by 3 bases and J by 4 bases, with 12 bases left in between. Germline V CDR1 and CDR2: ENHRY, SYGVKD. As DNA, the CDR3 is TGTGCCATCAGTGACCCAGGGTCGGGCACCGGGGAGCTGTTTTTT. It translates to CAISDPGSGTGELFF.

V is TRBV28 and J is TRBJ2-7; D perhaps matches TRBD2 (5 bases). This CDR3 region has 16 residues. Germline V lookup: CDR1 MDHEN, CDR2 SYDVKM. Between the trimmed V and J ends, which lost 2 bases and 5 bases, there was a span of 19 bases. CDR3 in amino acids: CASSLRNGPSPHEQYF. CDR3 in DNA: TGTGCCAGCAGTTTACGCAATGGGCCTAGCCCCCACGAGCAGTACTTC.

This clone came up a few times. This chain joins TRBV5-6 and TRBJ1-1; D gene unclear. The CDR3 has 14 amino acids. CDR1 SGHDT and CDR2 YYEEEE come from the germline V gene. V was shortened by 0 bases and J by 7 bases, with 13 bases between the two germline ends. The CDR3 DNA follows: TGTGCCAGCAGCTTGGGACCGGCGGTAGGTGAAGCTTTCTTT. Residues: CASSLGPAVGEAFF.

The chain is built from TRBV6-1 and TRBJ2-7; weak D call: TRBD1 (6 bases). Germline CDR1 reads MNHNS; CDR2 reads SASEGT. Trimming shortened V by 1 base and J by 2 bases, and 6 bases separated the two germline ends. This CDR3 is 13 amino acids long. CDR3 residues: CASSEGTAYEQYF. In nucleotides, the CDR3 is TGTGCCAGCAGTGAAGGGACAGCCTACGAGCAGTACTTC.

This clone was counted a single time. This chain links TRBV6-6 with TRBJ2-5, with D perhaps matching TRBD1 (7 bases). Looked up from germline, CDR1 is MNHNY and CDR2 is SVGAGI (reference sequence). CDR3 length: 15 amino acids. V lost 5 bases and J 5 bases, leaving 18 bases between the germline ends. The CDR3 sequence: CASSTGGGGGETQYF. The CDR3 DNA sequence: TGTGCCAGCAGTACCGGAGGGGGCGGCGGGGAGACCCAGTACTTC.

The CDR3 sequence: CASSMDSSYNEQFF. CDR3 coding DNA: TGTGCCAGTAGTATGGACTCCTCCTACAATGAGCAGTTCTTC. The V gene is TRBV19, the J gene TRBJ2-1; TRBD2 is a possible D gene (5 bases). The CDR3 runs to 14 residues. V was clipped by 3 bases and J by 0 bases, with 6 bases between them. Looked up from germline, CDR1 is LNHDA and CDR2 is SQIVND (reference sequence).

The chain is built from TRBV9 and TRBJ2-5; TRBD1 matches at 10 bases. J gave up 4 bases and V 0 bases, and 15 bases lay outside the gene matches. The germline V gene encodes CDR1 SGDLS and CDR2 YYNGEE. The CDR3 length is 19 residues. The CDR3 DNA reads TGTGCCAGCAGCGTAGAAATTGACCCGGGACAGGGGTATCGAGAGACCCAGTACTTC. Translating it yields CASSVEIDPGQGYRETQYF.

This chain joins TRBV19 and TRBJ1-5, with D unclear. V lost 7 bases, J lost 7 bases, and 20 bases lay in between. The CDR3 loop spans 15 amino acids. Germline V CDR1 and CDR2: LNHDA, SQIVND (reference sequence). Here the CDR3 reads CASTTDRRSAQPQHF. CDR3 in DNA: TGTGCCAGTACCACAGACCGGAGGTCCGCCCAGCCCCAGCATTTT.

The chain uses TRBV10-2 and TRBJ1-2; D might be TRBD1 (5 bases). The CDR3 sequence is 16 residues long. Germline CDR1 reads WSHSY; CDR2 reads SAAADI. Trimming cost V 7 bases and J 2 bases, with 20 bases left between them. The CDR3 bases are TGCGCCAGCACTGTACTTAGTCGCAGGGTAAACTATGGCTACACCTTC. It codes for CASTVLSRRVNYGYTF.

This chain connects TRBV14 to TRBJ2-5; D gene uncertain. Trimming stripped 1 base from V and 2 bases from J, with 11 bases between. Germline loops: CDR1 SGHDN, CDR2 FVKESK. The CDR3 sequence is 15 residues long. CDR3 amino acids: CASSQALSVQETQYF. For the CDR3, the DNA is TGTGCCAGCAGCCAAGCTCTTTCAGTACAAGAGACCCAGTACTTC.

The rearrangement uses TRBV4-3 and TRBJ2-2; the match to TRBD1 covers 7 bases. The CDR3 loop spans 14 amino acids. Germline V gene data show CDR1 as LGHNA and CDR2 as YSLEER. V was pared by 4 bases and J by 10 bases, with 9 bases of the junction left unmatched. The CDR3 protein is CASSLRQGSLELFF. DNA of the CDR3: TGCGCCAGCAGCCTACGACAGGGAAGCCTGGAGCTGTTTTTT.

V is TRBV5-6 and J is TRBJ2-2, with a possible D match to TRBD1 (5 bases). Germline CDR1 is SGHDT and CDR2 is YYEEEE. V lost 3 bases to trimming and J lost 5 bases, with 20 bases between them. This CDR3 is 17 amino acids long. CDR3 residues: CASSSQGRSRRTGELFF. The CDR3 nucleotides read TGTGCCAGCAGCTCCCAGGGCCGGAGTCGTCGTACCGGGGAGCTGTTTTTT.

The V and J genes are TRBV11-2 and TRBJ1-5, with D possibly matching TRBD1 (6 bases). The CDR3 runs 15 residues. Trimming shortened V by 4 bases and J by 7 bases, and 17 bases separated the two germline ends. Germline V lookup: CDR1 SGHAT, CDR2 FQNNGV. The CDR3 nucleotides read TGTGCCAGCAGCTGGGAAGGGGGTCAAGGCCAGCCCCAGCATTTT. Protein sequence: CASSWEGGQGQPQHF. Looking up the rest from reference TRBV11-2 and TRBJ1-5 gives the full variable domain: EAGVAQSPRYKIIEKRQSVAFWCNPISGHATLYWYQQILGQGPKLLIQFQNNGVVDDSQLPKDRFSAERLKGVDSTLKIQPAKLEDSAVYLCASSWEGGQGQPQHFGDGTRLSIL.

This rearrangement joins TRBV9 to TRBJ2-2; D is perhaps TRBD2 (5 bases). CDR3 size: 16 residues. V lost 3 bases, J lost 3 bases, and 15 bases lay in between. Germline CDR1 is SGDLS and CDR2 is YYNGEE. The CDR3 spells CASSASPAGYTGELFF. CDR3 sequence (DNA): TGTGCCAGCAGCGCGTCCCCGGCGGGTTACACCGGGGAGCTGTTTTTT.

This chain joins TRBV6-5 and TRBJ2-5; 7 bases map to TRBD2. This CDR3 is built from 14 residues. Germline V gene lookup returns CDR1 MNHEY and CDR2 SVGAGI. The V segment lost 7 bases and the J segment 6 bases; nucleotides outside the gene matches: 11. Written as DNA, the CDR3 is TGTGCCAGCACCCGGGGGTGGCGGGAGAAGACCCAGTACTTC. It codes for CASTRGWREKTQYF.

This clone was picked up a small number of times. V gene TRBV5-4 combines with J gene TRBJ2-1; 8 positions match TRBD1. With V trimmed by 4 bases and J by 2 bases, 5 bases remained unmatched. This CDR3 spans 15 amino acids. Germline lookup yields CDR1 SGHNT and CDR2 YYREEE (reference sequence). The CDR3 DNA reads as TGTGCCAGCAGCCACCGGGACAGGCCCTACAATGAGCAGTTCTTC. Translation: CASSHRDRPYNEQFF.

This chain links TRBV5-4 with TRBJ2-3, with 8 bases matching TRBD2. Germline CDR1 reads SGHNT; CDR2 reads YYREEE (reference sequence). Trimming at V came to 4 bases and at J to 2 bases, leaving 15 bases not matched to a gene. This CDR3 spans 18 amino acids. CDR3 region: CASSLSEREGPLTDTQYF. The CDR3 DNA is TGTGCCAGCAGCCTGTCGGAACGGGAGGGCCCCCTCACAGATACGCAGTATTTT.

This clone occurred once. In the same sample, other DNA sequences code for this CDR3. J is TRBJ2-1 and V is TRBV30; 13 positions agree with TRBD2. The CDR3 is made up of 15 amino acids. Germline V gene sequence: CDR1 GTSNPN, CDR2 SVGIG (reference sequence). V dropped 2 bases and J dropped 9; count of bases not matched to a gene: 7. This CDR3 is CAWSWGLAGIGEQFF. The CDR3, as DNA: TGTGCCTGGAGTTGGGGACTAGCGGGGATCGGTGAGCAGTTCTTC.

With regard to this clone: Other DNA sequences in the same sample also yield this CDR3. V is TRBV19 and J is TRBJ2-7; D may be TRBD1 (5 bases). Germline CDR1 reads LNHDA; CDR2 reads SQIVND (reference sequence). The ends were cut back, 3 bases at V and 5 bases at J, with 8 bases in the middle. The CDR3 has 12 residues. The chain's CDR3 is CASSIGADEQYF. CDR3 bases: TGTGCCAGTAGTATTGGGGCCGACGAGCAGTACTTC.

The chain is built from TRBV19 and TRBJ1-5, with 10 bases that match TRBD1. CDR1 and CDR2 from the germline V gene are LNHDA and SQIVND (reference sequence). Trimming at V came to 8 bases and at J to 6 bases, leaving 7 bases not matched to a gene. The CDR3 sequence is 14 residues long. The CDR3 region has the DNA TGTGCCAGTCACCGGGACAGGGGCTTTCAGCCCCAGCATTTT. Translation: CASHRDRGFQPQHF.